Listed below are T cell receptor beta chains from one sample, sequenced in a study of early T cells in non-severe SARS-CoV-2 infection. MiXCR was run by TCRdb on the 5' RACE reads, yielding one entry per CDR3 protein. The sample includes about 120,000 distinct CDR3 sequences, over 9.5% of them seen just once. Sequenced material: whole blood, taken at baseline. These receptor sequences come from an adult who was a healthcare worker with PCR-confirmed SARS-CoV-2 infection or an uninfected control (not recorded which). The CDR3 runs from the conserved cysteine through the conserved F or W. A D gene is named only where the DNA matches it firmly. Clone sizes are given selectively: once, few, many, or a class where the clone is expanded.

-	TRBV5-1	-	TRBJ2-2	CASSFVPNTGELFF	TGCGCCAGCAGCTTTGTCCCGAACACCGGGGAGCTGTTTTTT
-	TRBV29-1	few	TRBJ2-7	CSVEVVPGAREQYF	TGCAGCGTTGAAGTCGTTCCGGGGGCCCGGGAGCAGTACTTC
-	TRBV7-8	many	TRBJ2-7	CASSLLGSEQYF	TGTGCCAGCAGCCTGTTGGGCAGCGAGCAGTACTTC
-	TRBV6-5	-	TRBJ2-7	CASSYSTAVREQYF	TGTGCCAGCAGTTATTCGACAGCTGTACGCGAGCAGTACTTC
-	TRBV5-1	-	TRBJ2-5	CASSLAVSQETQYF	TGCGCCAGCAGCTTGGCGGTCAGCCAAGAGACCCAGTACTTC
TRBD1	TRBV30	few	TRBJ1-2	CAWSAGQGRGGYTF	TGTGCCTGGAGTGCCGGACAGGGGCGGGGAGGCTACACCTTC
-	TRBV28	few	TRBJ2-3	CASSPRSSASTDTQYF	TGTGCCAGCAGTCCCCGCTCTAGCGCTAGCACAGATACGCAGTATTTT
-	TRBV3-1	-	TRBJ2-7	CASSQATAHEQYF	TGTGCCAGCAGCCAAGCGACCGCCCACGAGCAGTACTTC
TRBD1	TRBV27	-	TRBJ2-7	CASRGTGASSLYGQYF	TGTGCCAGCAGGGGGACAGGGGCCTCGAGTCTTTATGGGCAGTACTTC
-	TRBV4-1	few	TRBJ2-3	CASSQRGSGTDTQYF	TGCGCCAGCAGCCAAAGAGGCTCCGGCACAGATACGCAGTATTTT
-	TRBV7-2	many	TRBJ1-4	CASSLNKDPFF	TGTGCCAGCAGCTTAAATAAGGACCCCTTTTTT
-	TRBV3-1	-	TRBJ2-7	CASSIERLSSYEQYF	TGTGCCAGCAGCATTGAGCGGTTAAGCTCCTACGAGCAGTACTTC
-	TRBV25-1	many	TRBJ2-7	CASSPGYSYEQYF	TGTGCCAGCAGCCCGGGTTACTCCTACGAGCAGTACTTC
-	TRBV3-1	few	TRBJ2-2	CASSKRMGNTGELFF	TGTGCCAGCAGCAAGCGAATGGGGAACACCGGGGAGCTGTTTTTT
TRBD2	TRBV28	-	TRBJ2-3	CASSTGLSTDTQYF	TGTGCCAGCAGTACGGGACTAAGCACAGATACGCAGTATTTT
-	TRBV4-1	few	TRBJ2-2	CASRSPGKAGELFF	TGCGCCAGCAGGAGCCCGGGGAAGGCCGGGGAGCTGTTTTTT
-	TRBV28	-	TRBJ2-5	CASSFSGSRRETQYF	TGTGCCAGCAGTTTTAGCGGTAGCCGCAGGGAGACCCAGTACTTC
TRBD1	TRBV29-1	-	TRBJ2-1	CSVTSGQSFNEQFF	TGCAGCGTTACCTCGGGACAGTCTTTCAATGAGCAGTTCTTC
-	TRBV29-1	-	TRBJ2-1	CSVVPNNEQFF	TGCAGCGTTGTACCGAACAATGAGCAGTTCTTC
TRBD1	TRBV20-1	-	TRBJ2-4	CSAMTGGDKNIQYF	TGCAGTGCCATGACAGGGGGCGATAAAAACATTCAGTACTTC
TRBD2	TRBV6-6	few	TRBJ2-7	CASSAALAGALYEQYF	TGTGCCAGCAGTGCCGCTCTAGCGGGAGCGTTATACGAGCAGTACTTC
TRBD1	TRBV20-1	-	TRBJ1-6	CSATGGADSPLHF	TGCAGTGCTACAGGGGGCGCGGATTCACCCCTCCACTTT
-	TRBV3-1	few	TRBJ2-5	CASSQDRGGGETQYF	TGTGCCAGCAGCCAAGATCGAGGAGGAGGGGAGACCCAGTACTTC
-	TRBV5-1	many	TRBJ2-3	CASQTDSTSTDTQYF	TGCGCCAGCCAGACCGACAGCACTAGCACAGATACGCAGTATTTT
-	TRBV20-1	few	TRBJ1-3	CSAGTFAENTIYF	TGCAGTGCTGGGACTTTCGCTGAAAACACCATATATTTT
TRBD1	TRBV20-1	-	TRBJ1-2	CSAREQGANGYTF	TGCAGTGCTAGAGAACAGGGGGCTAATGGCTACACCTTC
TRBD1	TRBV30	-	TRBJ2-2	CARRPPDRETGELFF	TGTGCCCGCCGACCCCCTGACAGGGAGACCGGGGAGCTGTTTTTT
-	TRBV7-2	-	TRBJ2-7	CASSLVGEQYF	TGTGCCAGCAGCTTAGTAGGCGAGCAGTACTTC
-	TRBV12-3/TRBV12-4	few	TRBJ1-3	CASSLRGPRGNTIYF	TGTGCCAGCAGTTTACGGGGTCCGCGCGGAAACACCATATATTTT
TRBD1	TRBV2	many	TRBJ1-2	CASGGTAALPYGYTF	TGTGCCAGCGGGGGGACAGCCGCGCTCCCCTATGGCTACACCTTC
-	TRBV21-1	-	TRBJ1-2	CASSRNRVNRNYGYTF	TGTGCCAGCAGCAGGAACAGGGTGAATCGGAACTATGGCTACACCTTC
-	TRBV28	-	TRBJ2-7	CASSRDRWAYEQYF	TGTGCCAGCAGCAGGGACCGTTGGGCCTACGAGCAGTACTTC
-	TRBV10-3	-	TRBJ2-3	CAIRTNTDTQYF	TGTGCCATCAGGACTAACACAGATACGCAGTATTTT
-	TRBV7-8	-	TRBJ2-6	CAIDLLGANVLTF	TGTGCCATCGACCTTTTGGGGGCCAACGTCCTGACTTTC
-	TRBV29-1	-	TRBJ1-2	CSVETEGYGYTF	TGCAGCGTTGAGACAGAAGGATATGGCTACACCTTC
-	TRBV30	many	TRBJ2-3	CAWNTLAGRTDTQYF	TGTGCCTGGAACACTCTAGCAGGACGCACAGATACGCAGTATTTT
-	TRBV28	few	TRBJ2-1	CASRTTGDEQFF	TGTGCCAGCAGAACGACGGGTGATGAGCAGTTCTTC
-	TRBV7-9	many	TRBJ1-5	CASTAGDTSNQPQHF	TGTGCCAGCACTGCTGGCGATACAAGCAATCAGCCCCAGCATTTT
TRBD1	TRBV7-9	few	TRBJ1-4	CASSPDRAIEKLFF	TGTGCCAGCAGCCCGGACAGGGCGATTGAAAAACTGTTTTTT
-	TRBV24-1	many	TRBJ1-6	CATSDAAKQVYSPLHF	TGTGCCACCAGTGATGCGGCGAAGCAAGTCTATTCACCCCTCCACTTT
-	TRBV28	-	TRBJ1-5	CASRAGNQPQHF	TGTGCCAGCAGGGCAGGCAATCAGCCCCAGCATTTT
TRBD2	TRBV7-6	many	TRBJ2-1	CASSSLAVVDNEQFF	TGTGCCAGCAGCTCGCTAGCGGTTGTCGACAATGAGCAGTTCTTC
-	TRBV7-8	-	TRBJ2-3	CASSLRPTDTQYF	TGTGCCAGCAGCTTACGGCCCACAGATACGCAGTATTTT
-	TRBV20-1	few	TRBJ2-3	CSARAISDTQYF	TGCAGTGCTAGAGCCATATCTGATACGCAGTATTTT
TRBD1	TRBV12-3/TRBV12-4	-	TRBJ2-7	CASSGGQNSYEQYF	TGTGCCAGCAGTGGGGGACAGAATTCCTACGAGCAGTACTTC